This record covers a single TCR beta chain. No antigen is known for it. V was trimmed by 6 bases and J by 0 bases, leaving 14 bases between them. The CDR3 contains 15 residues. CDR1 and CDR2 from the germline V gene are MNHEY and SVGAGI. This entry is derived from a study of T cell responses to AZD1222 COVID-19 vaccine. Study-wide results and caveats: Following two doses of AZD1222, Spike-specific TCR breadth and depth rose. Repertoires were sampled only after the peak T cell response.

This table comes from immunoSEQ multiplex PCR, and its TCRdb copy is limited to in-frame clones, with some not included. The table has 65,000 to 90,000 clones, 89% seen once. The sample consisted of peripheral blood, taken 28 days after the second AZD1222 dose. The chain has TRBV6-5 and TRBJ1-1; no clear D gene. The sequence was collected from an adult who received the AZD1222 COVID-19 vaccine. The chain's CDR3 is CASSLDSHVNTEAFF. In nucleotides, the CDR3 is TGTGCCAGCAGCTTAGACTCCCATGTGAACACTGAAGCTTTCTTT.